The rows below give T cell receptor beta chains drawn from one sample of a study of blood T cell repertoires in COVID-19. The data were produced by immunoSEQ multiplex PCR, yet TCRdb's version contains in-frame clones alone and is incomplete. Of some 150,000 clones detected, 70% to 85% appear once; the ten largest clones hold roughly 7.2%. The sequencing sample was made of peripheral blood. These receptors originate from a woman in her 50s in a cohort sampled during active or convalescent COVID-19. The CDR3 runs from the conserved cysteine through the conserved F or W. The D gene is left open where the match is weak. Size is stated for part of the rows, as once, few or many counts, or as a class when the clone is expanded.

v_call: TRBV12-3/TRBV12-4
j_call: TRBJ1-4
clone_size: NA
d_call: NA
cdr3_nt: TGTGCCAGCAGACCCACAGGGATCGAAAAACTGTTTTTT
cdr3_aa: CASRPTGIEKLFF

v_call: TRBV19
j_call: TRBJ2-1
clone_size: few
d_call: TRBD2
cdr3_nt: TGTGCCAGTAGAGGAGCGGGGGGAATATACAATGAGCAGTTCTTC
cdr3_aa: CASRGAGGIYNEQFF

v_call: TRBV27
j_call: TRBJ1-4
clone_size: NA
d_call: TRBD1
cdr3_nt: TGTGCCAGCAGGGGACAGGGACAGGGAGAAAAACTGTTTTTT
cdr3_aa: CASRGQGQGEKLFF

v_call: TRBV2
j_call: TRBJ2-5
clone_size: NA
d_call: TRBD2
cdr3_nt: TGTGCCAGCAGGTTCGGGACTAGCGGGGGCCAGGGAGAGACCCAGTACTTC
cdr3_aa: CASRFGTSGGQGETQYF

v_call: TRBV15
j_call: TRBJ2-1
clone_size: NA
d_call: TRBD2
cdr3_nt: TGTGCCACCAGATTGGGGACTAGCGGGGGCCGCCGGTATGAGCAGTTCTTC
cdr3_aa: CATRLGTSGGRRYEQFF

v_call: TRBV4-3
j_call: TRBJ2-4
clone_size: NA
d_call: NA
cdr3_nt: TGCGCCAGCAGCCAAGGTGTGGGGGGGCCCGCCAAAAACATTCAGTACTTC
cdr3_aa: CASSQGVGGPAKNIQYF

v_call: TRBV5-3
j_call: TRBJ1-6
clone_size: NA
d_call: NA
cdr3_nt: TGTGCCAGAAGCTGGGCGGGGGCCCGACCCCCAAATTCACCCCTCCACTTT
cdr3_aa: CARSWAGARPPNSPLHF

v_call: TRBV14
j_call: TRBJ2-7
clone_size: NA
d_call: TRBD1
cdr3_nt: TGTGCCAGCAGCCGGACAGGTGACTCCTACGAGCAGTACTTC
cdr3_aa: CASSRTGDSYEQYF

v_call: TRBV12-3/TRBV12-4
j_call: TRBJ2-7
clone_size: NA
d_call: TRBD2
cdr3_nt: TGTGCCAGCAGCCGGGGGGGAGGAGAGCAGTACTTC
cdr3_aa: CASSRGGGEQYF

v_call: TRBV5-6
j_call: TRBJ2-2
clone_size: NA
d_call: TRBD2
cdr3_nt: TGTGCCAGCAGCTTGGTTGGGACTAGCGGGGCCACCGGGGAGCTGTTTTTT
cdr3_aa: CASSLVGTSGATGELFF

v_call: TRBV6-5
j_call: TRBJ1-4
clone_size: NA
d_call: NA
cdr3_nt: TGTGCCAGCAGGGACTCTGGGGAAAAACTGTTTTTT
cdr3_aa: CASRDSGEKLFF

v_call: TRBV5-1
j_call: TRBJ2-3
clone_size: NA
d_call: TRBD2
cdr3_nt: TGCGCCAGCAGTTCCGCGCTGGGGGGGGAACGCACAGATACGCAGTATTTT
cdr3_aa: CASSSALGGERTDTQYF

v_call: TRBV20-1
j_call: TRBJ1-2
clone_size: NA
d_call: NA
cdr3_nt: TGCAGAGTTAAGGCAGGGGATGGCTACACCTTC
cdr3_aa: CRVKAGDGYTF

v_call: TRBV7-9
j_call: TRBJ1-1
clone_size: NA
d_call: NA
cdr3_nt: TGTGCCAGCAGCTCCGGGCCCCGGGGGGAAGCTTTCTTT
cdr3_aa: CASSSGPRGEAFF

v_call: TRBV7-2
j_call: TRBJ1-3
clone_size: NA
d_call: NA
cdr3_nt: TGTGCCAGCAGTCCCCGCGCGGGGCCTATTGTTGGAAACACCATATATTTT
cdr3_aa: CASSPRAGPIVGNTIYF

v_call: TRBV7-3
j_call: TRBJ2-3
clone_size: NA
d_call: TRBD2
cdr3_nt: TGTGCCAGCAGCTTAAATAGCGGGGGGAGCACAGATACGCAGTATTTT
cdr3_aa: CASSLNSGGSTDTQYF

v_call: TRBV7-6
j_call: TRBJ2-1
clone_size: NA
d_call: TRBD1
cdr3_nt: TGTGCCAGCAGCTTAGCGAGGGGGACAGGGCCCAACAATGAGCAGTTCTTC
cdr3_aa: CASSLARGTGPNNEQFF

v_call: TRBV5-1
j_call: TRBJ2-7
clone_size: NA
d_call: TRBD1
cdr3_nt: TGCGCCAGCAGACTAGGGACAGAGTCCTACGAGCAGTACTTC
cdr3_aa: CASRLGTESYEQYF